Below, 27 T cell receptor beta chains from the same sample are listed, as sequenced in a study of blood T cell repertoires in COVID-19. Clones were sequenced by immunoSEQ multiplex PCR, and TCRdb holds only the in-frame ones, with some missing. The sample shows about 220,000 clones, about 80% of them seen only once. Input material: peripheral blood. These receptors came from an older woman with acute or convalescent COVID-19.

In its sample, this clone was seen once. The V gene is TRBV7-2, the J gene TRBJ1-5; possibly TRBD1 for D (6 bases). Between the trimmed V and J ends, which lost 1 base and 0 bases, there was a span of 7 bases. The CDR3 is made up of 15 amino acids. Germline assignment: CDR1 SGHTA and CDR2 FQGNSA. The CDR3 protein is CASSLEQGSNQPQHF. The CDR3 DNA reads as TGTGCCAGCAGCTTAGAACAGGGTAGCAATCAGCCCCAGCATTTT.

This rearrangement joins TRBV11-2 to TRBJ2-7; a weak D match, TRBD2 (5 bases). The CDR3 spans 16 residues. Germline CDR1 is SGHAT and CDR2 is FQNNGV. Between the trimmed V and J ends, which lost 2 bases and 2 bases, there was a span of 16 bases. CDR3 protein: CASSLRLPSSPYEQYF. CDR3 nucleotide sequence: TGTGCCAGCAGCTTAAGACTACCCTCATCACCCTACGAGCAGTACTTC.

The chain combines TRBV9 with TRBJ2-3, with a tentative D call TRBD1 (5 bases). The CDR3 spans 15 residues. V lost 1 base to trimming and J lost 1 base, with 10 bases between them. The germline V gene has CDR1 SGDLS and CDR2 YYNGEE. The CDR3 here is CASSVQGSGTDTQYF. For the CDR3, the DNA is TGTGCCAGCAGCGTACAGGGCTCAGGCACAGATACGCAGTATTTT.

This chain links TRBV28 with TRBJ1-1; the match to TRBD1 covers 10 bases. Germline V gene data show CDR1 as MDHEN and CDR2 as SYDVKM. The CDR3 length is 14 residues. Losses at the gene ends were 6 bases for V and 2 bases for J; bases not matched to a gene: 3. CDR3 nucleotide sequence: TGTGCCAGCAGGGGACAGGGGCTAAACACTGAAGCTTTCTTT. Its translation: CASRGQGLNTEAFF.

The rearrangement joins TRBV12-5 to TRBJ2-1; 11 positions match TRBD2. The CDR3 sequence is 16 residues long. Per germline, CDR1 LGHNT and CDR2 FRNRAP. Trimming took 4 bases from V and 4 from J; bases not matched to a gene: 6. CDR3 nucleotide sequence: TGTGCTAGTGGTTCCGTCCGACTAGCGGGGTACAATGAGCAGTTCTTC. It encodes CASGSVRLAGYNEQFF.

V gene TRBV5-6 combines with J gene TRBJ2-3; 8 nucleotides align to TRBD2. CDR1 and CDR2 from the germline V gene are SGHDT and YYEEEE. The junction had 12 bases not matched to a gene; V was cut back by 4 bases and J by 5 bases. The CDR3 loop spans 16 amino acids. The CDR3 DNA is TGTGCCAGCAGCCTCGGGAGGGGTGGTCACGAAGATACGCAGTATTTT. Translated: CASSLGRGGHEDTQYF.

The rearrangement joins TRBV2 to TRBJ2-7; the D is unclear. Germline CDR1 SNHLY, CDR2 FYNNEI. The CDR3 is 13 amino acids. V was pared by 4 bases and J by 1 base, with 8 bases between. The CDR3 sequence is CASSVGPSYEQYF. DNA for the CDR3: TGTGCCAGCAGTGTGGGCCCTTCCTACGAGCAGTACTTC.

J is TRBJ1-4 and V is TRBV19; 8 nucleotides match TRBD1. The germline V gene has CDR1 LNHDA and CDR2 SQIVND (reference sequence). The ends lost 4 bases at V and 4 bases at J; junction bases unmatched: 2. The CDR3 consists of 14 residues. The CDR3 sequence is CASSRTGHNEKLFF. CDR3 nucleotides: TGTGCCAGTAGTAGGACAGGGCATAATGAAAAACTGTTTTTT.

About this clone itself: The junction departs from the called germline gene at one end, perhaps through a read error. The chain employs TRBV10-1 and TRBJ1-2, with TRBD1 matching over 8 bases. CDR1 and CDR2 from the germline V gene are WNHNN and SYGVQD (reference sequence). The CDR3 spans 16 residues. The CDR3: CASSEQAGQGNDGYAF. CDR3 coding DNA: TGCGCCAGCAGCGAACAAGCCGGACAGGGAAACGATGGCTACGCCTTC.

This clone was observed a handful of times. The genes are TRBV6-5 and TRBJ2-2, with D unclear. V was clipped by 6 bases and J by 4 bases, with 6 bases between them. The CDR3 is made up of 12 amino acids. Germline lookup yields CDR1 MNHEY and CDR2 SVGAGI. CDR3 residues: CASSGGTGELFF. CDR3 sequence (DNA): TGTGCCAGCAGCGGCGGCACCGGGGAGCTGTTTTTT.

The CDR3 nucleotides read TGTGCCAGCAGTTGGAACAGGGACTATGGCTACACCTTC. This gives the protein CASSWNRDYGYTF. The chain links TRBV6-2 or TRBV6-3 to TRBJ1-2, with D maybe TRBD1 (6 bases). Germline assignment: CDR1 MNHEY and CDR2 SVGEGT. The V end lost 4 bases, the J end lost 3 bases, and 9 bases lay between the germline ends. The CDR3 is 13 residues long.

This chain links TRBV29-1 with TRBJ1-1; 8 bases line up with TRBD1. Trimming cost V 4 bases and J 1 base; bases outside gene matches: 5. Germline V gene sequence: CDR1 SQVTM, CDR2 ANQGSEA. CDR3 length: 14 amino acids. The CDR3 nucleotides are TGCAGCGTTGGGACAGGGCCGGGGAACACTGAAGCTTTCTTT. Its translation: CSVGTGPGNTEAFF.

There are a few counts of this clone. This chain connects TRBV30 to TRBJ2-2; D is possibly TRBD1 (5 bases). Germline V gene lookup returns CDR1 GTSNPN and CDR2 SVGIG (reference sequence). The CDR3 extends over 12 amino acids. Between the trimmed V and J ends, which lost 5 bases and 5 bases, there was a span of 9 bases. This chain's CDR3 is CAWSQGTGELFF. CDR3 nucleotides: TGTGCCTGGTCCCAGGGAACCGGGGAGCTGTTTTTT.

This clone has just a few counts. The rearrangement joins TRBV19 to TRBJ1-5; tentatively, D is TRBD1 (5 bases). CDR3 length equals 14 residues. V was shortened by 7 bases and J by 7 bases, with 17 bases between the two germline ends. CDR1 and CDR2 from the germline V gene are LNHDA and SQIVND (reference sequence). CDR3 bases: TGTGCCAGTACTCAATGGGGGGTAGGCCAGCCCCAGCATTTT. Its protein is CASTQWGVGQPQHF.

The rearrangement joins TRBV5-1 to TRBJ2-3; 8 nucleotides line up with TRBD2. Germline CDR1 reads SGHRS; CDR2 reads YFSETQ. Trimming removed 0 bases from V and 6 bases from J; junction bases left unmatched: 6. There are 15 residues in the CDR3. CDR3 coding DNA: TGCGCCAGCAGCTTGGCCTGGCGGGGGGCGGATACGCAGTATTTT. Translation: CASSLAWRGADTQYF.

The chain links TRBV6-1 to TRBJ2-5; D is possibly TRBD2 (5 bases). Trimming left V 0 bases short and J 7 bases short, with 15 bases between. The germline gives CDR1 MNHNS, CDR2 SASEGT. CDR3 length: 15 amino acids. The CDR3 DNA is TGTGCCAGCAGTGAAGCTTCCTCGGGGTCGGGGACCCAGTACTTC. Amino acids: CASSEASSGSGTQYF.

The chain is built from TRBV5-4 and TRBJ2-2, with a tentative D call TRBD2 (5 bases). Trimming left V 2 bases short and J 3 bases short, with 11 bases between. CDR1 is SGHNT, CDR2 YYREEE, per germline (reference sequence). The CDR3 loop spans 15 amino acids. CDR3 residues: CASSLRGLDTGELFF. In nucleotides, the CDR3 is TGTGCCAGCAGCTTACGAGGGTTGGACACCGGGGAGCTGTTTTTT.

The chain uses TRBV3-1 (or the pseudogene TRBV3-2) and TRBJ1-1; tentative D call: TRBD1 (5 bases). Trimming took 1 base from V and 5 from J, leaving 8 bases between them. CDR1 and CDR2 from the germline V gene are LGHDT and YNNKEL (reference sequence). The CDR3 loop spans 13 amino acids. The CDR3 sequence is CASSQGGVTEAFF. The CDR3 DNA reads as TGTGCCAGCAGCCAAGGGGGGGTGACTGAAGCTTTCTTT.

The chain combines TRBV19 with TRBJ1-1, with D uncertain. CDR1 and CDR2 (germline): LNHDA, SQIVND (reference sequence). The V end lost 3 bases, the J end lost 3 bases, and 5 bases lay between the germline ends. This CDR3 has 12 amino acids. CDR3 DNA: TGTGCCAGTAGTATTCGGGACACTGAAGCTTTCTTT. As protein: CASSIRDTEAFF.

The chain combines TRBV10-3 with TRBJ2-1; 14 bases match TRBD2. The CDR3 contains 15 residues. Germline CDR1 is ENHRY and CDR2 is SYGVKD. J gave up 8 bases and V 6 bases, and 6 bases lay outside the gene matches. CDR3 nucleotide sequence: TGTGCCATCAGGGGGACTAGCGGGGGTGGGGATGAGCAGTTCTTC. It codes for CAIRGTSGGGDEQFF.

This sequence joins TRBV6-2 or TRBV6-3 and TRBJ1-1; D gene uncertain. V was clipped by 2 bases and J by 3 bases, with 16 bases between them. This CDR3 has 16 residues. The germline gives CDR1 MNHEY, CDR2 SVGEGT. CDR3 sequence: CASSYTTRGRDTEAFF. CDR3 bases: TGTGCCAGCAGTTACACCACCCGAGGGCGGGACACTGAAGCTTTCTTT.

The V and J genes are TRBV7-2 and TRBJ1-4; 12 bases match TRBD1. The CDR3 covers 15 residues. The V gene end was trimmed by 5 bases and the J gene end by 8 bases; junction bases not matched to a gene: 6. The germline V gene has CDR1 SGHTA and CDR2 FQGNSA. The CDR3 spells CASSPWDRGREKLFF. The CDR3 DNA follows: TGTGCCAGCAGCCCCTGGGACAGGGGGCGCGAAAAACTGTTTTTT.

The chain's CDR3 is CASSQEGGASAFSSYNEQFF. The CDR3, as DNA: TGCGCCAGCAGCCAAGAAGGTGGCGCTAGCGCCTTTAGCTCCTACAATGAGCAGTTCTTC. This rearrangement joins TRBV4-1 to TRBJ2-1; perhaps TRBD2 as D (6 bases). Germline CDR1 reads MGHRA; CDR2 reads YSYEKL. The V end lost 0 bases, the J end lost 0 bases, and 21 bases lay between the germline ends. The CDR3 loop spans 20 amino acids.

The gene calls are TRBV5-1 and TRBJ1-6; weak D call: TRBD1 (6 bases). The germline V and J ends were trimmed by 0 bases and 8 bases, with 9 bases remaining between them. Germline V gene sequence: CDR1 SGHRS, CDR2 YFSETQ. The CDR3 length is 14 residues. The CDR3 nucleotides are TGCGCCAGCAGCTTGGGGGACACCGATTCACCCCTCCACTTT. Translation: CASSLGDTDSPLHF.

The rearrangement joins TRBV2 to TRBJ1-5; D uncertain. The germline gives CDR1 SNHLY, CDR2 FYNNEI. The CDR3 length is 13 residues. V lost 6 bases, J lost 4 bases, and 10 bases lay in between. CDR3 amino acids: CASSSEPNQPQHF. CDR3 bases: TGTGCCAGCAGCTCGGAGCCTAATCAGCCCCAGCATTTT.

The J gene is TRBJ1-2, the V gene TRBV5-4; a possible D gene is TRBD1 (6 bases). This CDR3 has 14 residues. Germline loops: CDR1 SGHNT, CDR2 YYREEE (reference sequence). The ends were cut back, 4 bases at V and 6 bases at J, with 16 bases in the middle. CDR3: CASSVDSYLDGYTF. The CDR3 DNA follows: TGTGCCAGCAGCGTGGACAGTTACCTCGATGGCTACACCTTC.

The CDR3 sequence is CASSLGTENQPQHF. In DNA, the CDR3 is TGCGCCAGCAGCTTGGGGACAGAAAATCAGCCCCAGCATTTT. The chain carries TRBV5-1 and TRBJ1-5; D is perhaps TRBD1 (6 bases). Between the trimmed V and J ends, which lost 0 bases and 4 bases, there was a span of 8 bases. Germline V lookup: CDR1 SGHRS, CDR2 YFSETQ. This CDR3 is 14 amino acids long. Full variable domain (missing parts from reference TRBV5-1 and TRBJ1-5): KAGVTQTPRYLIKTRGQQVTLSCSPISGHRSVSWYQQTPGQGLQFLFEYFSETQRNKGNFPGRFSGRQFSNSRSEMNVSTLELGDSALYLCASSLGTENQPQHFGDGTRLSIL.